This TCR beta chain was sequenced for a study of vaccination effects on CD4 cells after COVID-19. Broader study findings: Both infection-induced and vaccine-induced clones contracted markedly at late post-vaccination timepoints.

Trimming stripped 8 bases from V and 3 bases from J, with 11 bases between. The CDR3 contains 12 residues. Germline V gene sequence: CDR1 SNHLY, CDR2 FYNNEI. Pools of viral peptides were used by the ViraFEST assay to expand antigen-specific CD4+ T cells ahead of sequencing. Culture proceeded for approximately 10 days, and CD4+ T cells were then isolated. The individual was infected with SARS-CoV-2 between March and December 2020, as confirmed by PCR. The assay was immunoSEQ multiplex PCR, and TCRdb's table has in-frame clones only and misses some. Here the sample spans about 45,000 clones, around 70% being singletons. Worth noting for this clone: The antigen is unknown.

The genes are TRBV2 and TRBJ2-7; perhaps TRBD2 as D (5 bases). The receptor comes from a human donor who had a prior SARS-CoV-2 infection. Sequenced material: CD4+ T cells from PBMCs cultured with a peptide pool, taken before COVID-19 vaccination. CDR3 residues: CASGPGYYEQYF. CDR3 nucleotide sequence: TGTGCCAGCGGTCCGGGATACTACGAGCAGTACTTC.